Listed below are T cell receptor beta chains from one sample, sequenced in a study of Graves' ophthalmopathy and Graves' hyperthyroidism. TCRdb fed the multiplex PCR reads into MiXCR, producing one record per CDR3 protein. Here the sample spans 400,000 or so distinct CDR3 sequences, about 15% being singletons. Sequencing used peripheral blood. The receptors originated from an adult woman with stable Graves' hyperthyroidism. The CDR3 runs from the conserved cysteine through the conserved F or W. The order of the fields is V gene, clone size, D gene, J gene, CDR3 length, CDR3 DNA, CDR3 protein. A D gene is named only where the DNA matches it firmly. Clone size is given for some rows only: seen once, a few or many times, or a class if the clone is expanded.

v_gene: TRBV29-1; abundance: many; d_gene: .; j_gene: TRBJ2-7; len: 13; CDR3nt: TGCAGCGTTGAGGGACCGGATGGCTACGAGCAGTACTTC; CDR3aa: CSVEGPDGYEQYF
v_gene: TRBV3-1; abundance: .; d_gene: TRBD2; j_gene: TRBJ2-7; len: 15; CDR3nt: TGTGCCAGCTCTTATAGCGGGAGCTCCTCCTACGAGCAGTACTTC; CDR3aa: CASSYSGSSSYEQYF
v_gene: TRBV7-9; abundance: .; d_gene: TRBD2; j_gene: TRBJ2-5; len: 16; CDR3nt: TGTGCCAGCAGCTCCAGACTAGCGAGTTTCCAAGAGACCCAGTACTTC; CDR3aa: CASSSRLASFQETQYF
v_gene: TRBV20-1; abundance: many; d_gene: .; j_gene: TRBJ1-3; len: 14; CDR3nt: TGCAGTGCTACTGGGCCAGGGCCTGGAAACACCATATATTTT; CDR3aa: CSATGPGPGNTIYF
v_gene: TRBV28; abundance: many; d_gene: .; j_gene: TRBJ2-7; len: 15; CDR3nt: TGTGCCAGCAGTTTATGGACGGCCGGCTCCTACGAGCAGTACTTC; CDR3aa: CASSLWTAGSYEQYF
v_gene: TRBV12-3/TRBV12-4; abundance: many; d_gene: .; j_gene: TRBJ2-6; len: 16; CDR3nt: TGTGCCAGCAGTCCAAGGAGGGGCTCTGGGGCCAACGTCCTGACTTTC; CDR3aa: CASSPRRGSGANVLTF
v_gene: TRBV9; abundance: few; d_gene: .; j_gene: TRBJ1-1; len: 14; CDR3nt: TGTGCCAGCAGCCCCAGGGCCGAGGACACTGAAGCTTTCTTT; CDR3aa: CASSPRAEDTEAFF
v_gene: TRBV12-3/TRBV12-4; abundance: .; d_gene: TRBD2; j_gene: TRBJ2-7; len: 13; CDR3nt: TGTGCCAGCAGTAGGGAGGGGACCGGGGAGCTGTACTTC; CDR3aa: CASSREGTGELYF
v_gene: TRBV12-3/TRBV12-4; abundance: .; d_gene: .; j_gene: TRBJ2-7; len: 13; CDR3nt: TGTGCCAGCAAGGATCTGAGCTCCTACGAGCAGTACTTC; CDR3aa: CASKDLSSYEQYF
v_gene: TRBV28; abundance: few; d_gene: TRBD1; j_gene: TRBJ2-7; len: 16; CDR3nt: TGTGCCAGCAGTTTTCAGGGACAGGGAGGGTCGTACGAGCAGTACTTC; CDR3aa: CASSFQGQGGSYEQYF